Below are 20 T cell receptor beta chains sequenced from a single sample in a study of blood T cell repertoires in COVID-19. Assay: immunoSEQ multiplex PCR; the TCRdb copy retains only in-frame clones and omits some. The data hold about 360,000 clones, with around 87% observed a single time. The source material was peripheral blood. These receptors came from a human donor in a cohort sampled during active COVID-19.

This clone occurred many times. The chain has TRBV7-9 and TRBJ1-1, with 9 bases identical to TRBD1. Trimming took 5 bases from V and 0 from J; bases not matched to a gene: 7. Germline values: CDR1 SEHNR, CDR2 FQNEAQ (reference sequence). The CDR3 runs to 16 residues. The DNA of the CDR3 is TGTGCCAGCAGCCTAGGACAGGGGCCCGTGAACACTGAAGCTTTCTTT. Translating gives CASSLGQGPVNTEAFF.

This sequence joins TRBV29-1 and TRBJ1-1; D gene unclear. The CDR3 runs to 12 residues. Germline assignment: CDR1 SQVTM and CDR2 ANQGSEA. The V end lost 1 base, the J end lost 11 bases, and 14 bases lay between the germline ends. Here the CDR3 DNA reads TGCAGCGTTGAAGGCGGCGCAATTGGGGCTTTCTTT. Its translation is CSVEGGAIGAFF.

The genes are TRBV5-1 and TRBJ2-1; 8 bases agree with TRBD2. V lost 4 bases and J lost 5; bases outside the gene matches: 5. Germline values: CDR1 SGHRS, CDR2 YFSETQ. The CDR3 has 14 residues. The CDR3 sequence: CASSHTSGNNEQFF. CDR3 bases: TGCGCCAGCAGCCATACTAGCGGAAACAATGAGCAGTTCTTC.

V gene TRBV24-1 combines with J gene TRBJ2-3; no clear D. This CDR3 is 14 amino acids long. V lost 7 bases to trimming and J lost 0 bases, with 10 bases between them. Germline V gives CDR1 KGHDR, CDR2 SFDVKD. CDR3 loop: CATSSIYSTDTQYF. CDR3 nucleotides: TGTGCCACCAGCTCTATATATAGCACAGATACGCAGTATTTT.

V gene TRBV10-3 combines with J gene TRBJ2-7; the match to TRBD1 covers 8 bases. Germline V CDR1 and CDR2: ENHRY, SYGVKD. The J segment lost 5 bases and the V segment lost 6 bases, leaving 9 bases of the junction unmatched. The CDR3 extends over 14 amino acids. The CDR3 region is CAIRDDRGENEQYF. Here the CDR3 DNA reads TGTGCCATCAGGGACGACAGGGGAGAAAACGAGCAGTACTTC.

This clone has only one observation. The genes are TRBV2 and TRBJ2-3; maybe TRBD1 (5 bases). This CDR3 region has 15 residues. From germline, CDR1 is SNHLY and CDR2 FYNNEI. Trimming left V 4 bases short and J 2 bases short, with 13 bases between. The CDR3 reads CASSVDSDHTDTQYF. The CDR3 DNA reads TGTGCCAGCAGTGTCGACAGCGACCACACAGATACGCAGTATTTT.

The chain links TRBV5-1 to TRBJ2-5, with TRBD2 matching 8 bases. The germline CDR1 and CDR2 sequences are SGHRS and YFSETQ. This CDR3 has 16 residues. J was trimmed by 5 bases and V by 1 base; bases with no gene match: 10. This CDR3 is CASSLRLAGNFETQYF. CDR3 nucleotides: TGCGCCAGCAGCTTGCGGCTAGCGGGTAATTTCGAGACCCAGTACTTC.

This sequence joins TRBV7-3 and TRBJ2-1; 7 nucleotides match TRBD1. J was trimmed by 5 bases and V by 0 bases; bases with no gene match: 4. The length of the CDR3 is 15 residues. Per the germline V gene, CDR1 is SGHTA and CDR2 is FQGTGA. The chain's CDR3 is CASSLTRDRNNEQFF. The CDR3 nucleotides are TGTGCCAGCAGCTTAACGAGGGACAGAAACAATGAGCAGTTCTTC.

The V call is TRBV20-1, the J call TRBJ2-3; the D gene is possibly TRBD2 (5 bases). The CDR3 spans 15 residues. V lost 3 bases, J lost 9 bases, and 22 bases lay in between. In germline, CDR1 is DFQATT, CDR2 SNEGSKA (reference sequence). The CDR3: CSASGRKGERKTQYF. CDR3 in DNA: TGCAGTGCTAGTGGTCGGAAGGGAGAAAGGAAGACGCAGTATTTT.

CDR3 amino acids: CASSEPYRRQPQHF. The DNA of the CDR3 is TGTGCCAGCAGTGAACCTTACCGGCGGCAGCCCCAGCATTTT. This rearrangement joins TRBV6-1 to TRBJ1-5, with no clear D. Looked up from germline, CDR1 is MNHNS and CDR2 is SASEGT. Trimming pared 2 bases from V and 7 bases from J, leaving 12 bases between. The CDR3 extends over 14 amino acids.

This chain links TRBV28 with TRBJ2-1; 7 nucleotides align to TRBD1. Trimming at V came to 8 bases and at J to 1 base, leaving 8 bases not matched to a gene. CDR1 is MDHEN and CDR2 is SYDVKM in the germline V gene. The CDR3 is 15 amino acids. The CDR3 is CASVPRTGSYNEQFF. DNA for the CDR3: TGTGCCAGCGTTCCCAGGACAGGTTCCTACAATGAGCAGTTCTTC.

CDR3 in amino acids: CASSPRAVTGVNYGYTF. Here the CDR3 DNA reads TGTGCCAGCAGCCCCCGCGCCGTGACAGGGGTGAACTATGGCTACACCTTC. The chain uses TRBV7-9 and TRBJ1-2; 8 positions agree with TRBD1. V was clipped by 5 bases and J by 2 bases; unmatched bases: 13. This CDR3 is built from 17 residues. Germline V gene sequence: CDR1 SEHNR, CDR2 FQNEAQ (reference sequence).

The rearrangement uses TRBV27 and TRBJ1-2; the D is unclear. Germline V gene lookup returns CDR1 MNHEY and CDR2 SMNVEV (reference sequence). V lost 2 bases and J lost 4, with 14 bases in between. The CDR3 is 15 residues long. This CDR3 reads CASSLNPGLGYGYTF. CDR3 bases: TGTGCCAGCAGTTTAAACCCAGGATTGGGCTATGGCTACACCTTC.

This chain uses TRBV7-2 with TRBJ2-3; D is possibly TRBD2 (6 bases). The CDR3 is 15 residues long. Trimming shortened V by 5 bases and J by 0 bases, and 12 bases separated the two germline ends. Germline assignment: CDR1 SGHTA and CDR2 FQGNSA. The DNA of the CDR3 is TGTGCCAGCAGCCCAAACGGGACTAGCACAGATACGCAGTATTTT. Its translation: CASSPNGTSTDTQYF.

The chain employs TRBV30 and TRBJ2-3; 7 bases fit TRBD2. Germline V gene lookup returns CDR1 GTSNPN and CDR2 SVGIG (reference sequence). The CDR3 is 15 residues long. After removal of 1 base from V and 3 bases from J, the junction contained 7 bases not matched to a gene. CDR3 DNA sequence: TGTGCCTGGAGTGAGGCGGGCGGGGGAACAGATACGCAGTATTTT. This translates into CAWSEAGGGTDTQYF.

The genes are TRBV5-1 and TRBJ1-6, with D unclear. This CDR3 region has 12 residues. Looked up from germline, CDR1 is SGHRS and CDR2 is YFSETQ. With 4 bases removed from V and 5 bases from J, the gap between germline ends came to 4 bases. The CDR3 here is CASSDNNSPLHF. DNA for the CDR3: TGCGCCAGCAGCGACAATAATTCACCCCTCCACTTT. Based on the CDR3 plus reference TRBV5-1 and TRBJ1-6, the full variable domain is KAGVTQTPRYLIKTRGQQVTLSCSPISGHRSVSWYQQTPGQGLQFLFEYFSETQRNKGNFPGRFSGRQFSNSRSEMNVSTLELGDSALYLCASSDNNSPLHFGNGTRLTVT.

CDR3 DNA sequence: TGTGCCAGCAGGACAGGAAGAGGCAATGAGCAGTTCTTC. This codes for CASRTGRGNEQFF. The chain links TRBV12-3 or TRBV12-4 to TRBJ2-1; maybe TRBD1 (6 bases). The CDR3 length is 13 residues. V was pared by 6 bases and J by 6 bases, with 12 bases between.

This chain connects TRBV29-1 to TRBJ2-7; possibly TRBD2 for D (6 bases). CDR1 and CDR2 (germline): SQVTM, ANQGSEA. The germline V and J ends were trimmed by 4 bases and 5 bases, with 12 bases remaining between them. The CDR3 extends over 12 amino acids. CDR3 DNA: TGCAGCGTTGGGGAGGAAACGGACGAGCAGTACTTC. The encoded protein is CSVGEETDEQYF.

The genes are TRBV6-4 and TRBJ1-4; a weak D match, TRBD1 (5 bases). Germline V gives CDR1 MRHNA, CDR2 SNTAGT. The CDR3 extends over 14 amino acids. The V and J ends lost 6 bases and 8 bases respectively, with 16 bases between them. The CDR3 bases are TGTGCCAGCAGACCAGACAGAGACTCCGAAAAACTGTTTTTT. Amino acid sequence: CASRPDRDSEKLFF.

The chain couples TRBV10-3 to TRBJ1-1, with 8 bases identical to TRBD1. Germline loops: CDR1 ENHRY, CDR2 SYGVKD. Germline trimming cut 6 bases from V and 1 base from J; bases unmatched to any gene: 4. CDR3 length: 14 amino acids. This CDR3 is CAIRTTGENTEAFF. As DNA, the CDR3 is TGTGCCATCAGGACGACAGGGGAGAACACTGAAGCTTTCTTT.